This T cell receptor (beta chain) is from a study of cytomegalovirus exposure and HLA in healthy donors. The study ran its PCR with 60 Vbeta and 13 Jbeta primers. Data came from immunoSEQ multiplex PCR; TCRdb stores just in-frame clones and leaves some out. Altogether under 200,000 clones are present, about 80% being singletons, with the ten largest covering about 4.5%. Trimming at V came to 5 bases and at J to 4 bases, leaving 10 bases not matched to a gene. This CDR3 region has 15 residues. CDR1 is SGHTA and CDR2 is FQGNSA in the germline V gene. This chain joins TRBV7-2 and TRBJ1-2; 7 bases fit TRBD1. Source material: PBMCs. The sequence came from a young man in good health and CMV-seronegative. The DNA for the CDR3 is TGTGCCAGCAGCCCAAGGGGGCAGGGCCCCTATGGCTACACCTTC. This codes for CASSPRGQGPYGYTF. Full variable domain (missing parts from reference TRBV7-2 and TRBJ1-2): GAGVSQSPSNKVTEKGKDVELRCDPISGHTALYWYRQSLGQGLEFLIYFQGNSAPDKSGLPSDRFSAERTGGSVSTLTIQRTQQEDSAVYLCASSPRGQGPYGYTFGSGTRLTVV.